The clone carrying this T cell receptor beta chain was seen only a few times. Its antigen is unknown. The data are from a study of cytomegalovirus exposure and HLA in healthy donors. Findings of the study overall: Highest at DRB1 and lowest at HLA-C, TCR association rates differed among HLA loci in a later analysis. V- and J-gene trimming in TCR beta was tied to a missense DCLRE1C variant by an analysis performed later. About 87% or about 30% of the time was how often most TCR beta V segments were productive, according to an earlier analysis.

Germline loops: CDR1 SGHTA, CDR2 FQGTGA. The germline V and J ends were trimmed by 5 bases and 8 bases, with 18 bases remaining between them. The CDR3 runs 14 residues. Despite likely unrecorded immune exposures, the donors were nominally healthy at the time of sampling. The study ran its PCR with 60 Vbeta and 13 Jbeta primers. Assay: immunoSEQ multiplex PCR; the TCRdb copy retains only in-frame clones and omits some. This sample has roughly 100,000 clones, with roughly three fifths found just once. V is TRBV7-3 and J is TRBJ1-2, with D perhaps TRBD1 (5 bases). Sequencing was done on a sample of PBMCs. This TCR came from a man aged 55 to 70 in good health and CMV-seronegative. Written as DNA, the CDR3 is TGTGCCAGCAGCCTAGCCGGGCGGGACGAAGGCTACACCTTC. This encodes CASSLAGRDEGYTF.